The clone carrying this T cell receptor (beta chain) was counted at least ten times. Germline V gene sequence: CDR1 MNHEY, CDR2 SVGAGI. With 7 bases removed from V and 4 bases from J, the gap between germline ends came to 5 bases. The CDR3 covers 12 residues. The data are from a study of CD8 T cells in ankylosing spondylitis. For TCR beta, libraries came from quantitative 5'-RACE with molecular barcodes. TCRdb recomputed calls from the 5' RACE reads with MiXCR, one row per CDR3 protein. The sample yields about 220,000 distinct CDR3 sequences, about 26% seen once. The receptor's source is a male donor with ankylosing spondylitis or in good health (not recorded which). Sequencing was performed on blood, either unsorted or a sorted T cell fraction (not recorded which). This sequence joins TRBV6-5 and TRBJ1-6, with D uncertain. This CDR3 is CASNRYNSPLHF. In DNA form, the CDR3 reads TGTGCCAGCAACCGGTATAATTCACCCCTCCACTTT.